This T cell receptor beta chain originates from a study of metastatic and nonmetastatic thyroid tumors. Patients were all untreated before their thyroid surgery. With MiXCR, TCRdb called clones anew from the PCR reads. The sample carries tens of thousands of clones, 20% to 30% recorded once. About this clone: Its antigen is undetermined.

Study observations and caveats: Patients with malignant thyroid tumors reportedly had significantly higher TCR beta diversity than those with benign nodules, in blood and tumor.

CDR3 length: 14 residues. Trimming shortened V by 1 base and J by 8 bases, and 15 bases separated the two germline ends. CDR1 is ENHRY and CDR2 is SYGVKD in the germline V gene. V gene TRBV10-3 combines with J gene TRBJ2-7; a possible D gene is TRBD2 (6 bases). This clonotype was obtained from a female donor with papillary thyroid cancer or a benign thyroid nodule (not recorded which). Some clones in this sample may be carry-over from other donors' samples. The sample comprised blood. CDR3 coding DNA: TGTGCCATCAGTGAGTGGAGGGGTCGGAACAAGCAGTACTTC. Translating gives CAISEWRGRNKQYF.